This entry concerns a single TCR beta chain. Its specificity is not known. RNA served as the template for amplifying TCR beta CDR3 regions. Second-round multiplex PCR came after first-round RT-PCR with HTBI primers. One entry per CDR3 protein results from TCRdb running MiXCR on the multiplex PCR reads. This sample has roughly 1.1 million distinct CDR3 sequences, with less than 45% found just once. This record comes from a study of Graves' ophthalmopathy and Graves' hyperthyroidism. Study-level results: Appearing in blood as well were most expanded thyroid clonotypes above 0.001 frequency.

This TCR was recovered from an adult man with Graves' hyperthyroidism. Sequencing input: peripheral blood or thyroid tissue (not recorded which).

CDR3 bases: TGTGCCAGTAGTACCTATGGGGGTCGGTCACCCCTCCACTTT. Amino acid sequence: CASSTYGGRSPLHF. This chain connects TRBV19 to TRBJ1-6, with TRBD1 as a possible D gene (5 bases). Trimming took 4 bases from V and 10 from J, leaving 14 bases between them. The CDR3 runs to 14 residues. CDR1 is LNHDA, CDR2 SQIVND, per germline (reference sequence).